This T cell receptor beta chain was recorded in a study of CD8 T cells in ankylosing spondylitis. Study-wide findings and caveats: What seemed typical of ankylosing spondylitis blood was a TCR beta motif built from fewer than ten highly homologous variants. Some of the motif variants had earlier been found in reactive arthritis patients' fluid and blood. Significantly higher representation of disease-linked clones was reported for matched ankylosing spondylitis synovial fluid.

This clonotype occurred many times. Its antigen is unknown. The germline V gene encodes CDR1 WSHSY and CDR2 SAAADI. The CDR3 sequence is 18 residues long. V was trimmed by 2 bases and J by 0 bases, leaving 19 bases between them. It was by quantitative 5'-RACE with molecular barcodes that TCR beta libraries were made. TCRdb called the 5' RACE reads again in MiXCR, with one record for every CDR3 protein. The table lists more than 150,000 distinct CDR3 sequences, around a sixth of them singletons. The sample consisted of blood, either unsorted or a sorted T cell fraction (not recorded which). This chain uses TRBV10-2 with TRBJ2-5, with D possibly matching TRBD2 (5 bases). This TCR derives from a male donor aged 10-29 years with ankylosing spondylitis or in good health (not recorded which). The CDR3, as DNA: TGCGCCAGCAGTGAGACCCCATTGGGCGGGCAAAACCAAGAGACCCAGTACTTC. As protein: CASSETPLGGQNQETQYF.